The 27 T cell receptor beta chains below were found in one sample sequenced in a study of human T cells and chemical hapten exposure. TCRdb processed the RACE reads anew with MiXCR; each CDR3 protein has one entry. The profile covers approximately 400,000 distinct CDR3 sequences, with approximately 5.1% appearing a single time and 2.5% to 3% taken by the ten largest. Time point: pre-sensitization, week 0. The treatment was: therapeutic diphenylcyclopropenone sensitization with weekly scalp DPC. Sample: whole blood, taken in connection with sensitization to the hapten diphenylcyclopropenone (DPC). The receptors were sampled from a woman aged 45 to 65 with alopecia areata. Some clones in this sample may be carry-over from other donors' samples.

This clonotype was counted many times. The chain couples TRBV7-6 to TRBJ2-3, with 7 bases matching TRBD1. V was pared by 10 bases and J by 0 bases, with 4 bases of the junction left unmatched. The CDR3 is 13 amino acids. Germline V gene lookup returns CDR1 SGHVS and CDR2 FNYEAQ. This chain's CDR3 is CAIRQGSTDTQYF. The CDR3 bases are TGTGCCATCCGACAGGGTAGCACAGATACGCAGTATTTT. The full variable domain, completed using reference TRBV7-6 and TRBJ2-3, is GAGVSQSPRYKVTKRGQDVALRCDPISGHVSLYWYRQALGQGPEFLTYFNYEAQQDKSGLPNDRFSAERPEGSISTLTIQRTEQRDSAMYRCAIRQGSTDTQYFGPGTRLTVL.

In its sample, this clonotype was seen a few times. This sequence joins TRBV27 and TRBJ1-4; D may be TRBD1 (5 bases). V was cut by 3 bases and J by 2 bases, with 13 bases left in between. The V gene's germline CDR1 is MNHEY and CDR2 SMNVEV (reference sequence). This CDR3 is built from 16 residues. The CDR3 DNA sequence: TGTGCCAGCAGTTTGGGGACTCAGGCGACTAATGAAAAACTGTTTTTT. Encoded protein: CASSLGTQATNEKLFF.

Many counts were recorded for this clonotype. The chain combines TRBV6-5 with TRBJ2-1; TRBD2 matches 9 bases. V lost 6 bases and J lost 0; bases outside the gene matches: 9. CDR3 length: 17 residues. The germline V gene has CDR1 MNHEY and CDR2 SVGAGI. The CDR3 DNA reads TGTGCCAGCAGCCCAAGCGGGGGGCCGAGCTCCTACAATGAGCAGTTCTTC. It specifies CASSPSGGPSSYNEQFF.

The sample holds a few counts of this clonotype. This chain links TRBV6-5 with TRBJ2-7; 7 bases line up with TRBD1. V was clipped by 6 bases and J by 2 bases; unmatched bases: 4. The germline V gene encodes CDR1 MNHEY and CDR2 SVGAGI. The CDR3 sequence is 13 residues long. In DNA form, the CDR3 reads TGTGCCAGCAGCAAGACAGGGACCTACGAGCAGTACTTC. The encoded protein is CASSKTGTYEQYF.

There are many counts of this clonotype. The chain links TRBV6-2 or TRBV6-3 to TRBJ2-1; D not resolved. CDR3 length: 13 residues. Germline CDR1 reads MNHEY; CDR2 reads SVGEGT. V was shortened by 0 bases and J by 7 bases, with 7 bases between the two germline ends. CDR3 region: CASSYSYGNEQFF. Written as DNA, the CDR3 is TGTGCCAGCAGTTACTCGTACGGGAATGAGCAGTTCTTC.

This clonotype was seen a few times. In DNA form, the CDR3 reads TGTGCCACCAGTGAAACGACAGGGGGGCCTGCTCAGCCCCAGCATTTT. It yields the protein CATSETTGGPAQPQHF. J is TRBJ1-5 and V is TRBV24-1; 9 bases are a match to TRBD1. The CDR3 totals 16 residues. J gave up 6 bases and V 4 bases, and 9 bases lay outside the gene matches. The germline CDR1 and CDR2 sequences are KGHDR and SFDVKD.

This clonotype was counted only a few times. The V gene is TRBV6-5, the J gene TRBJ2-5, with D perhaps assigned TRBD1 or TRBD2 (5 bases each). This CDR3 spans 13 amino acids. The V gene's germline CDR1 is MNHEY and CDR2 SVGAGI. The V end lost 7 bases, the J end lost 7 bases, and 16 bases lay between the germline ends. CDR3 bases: TGTGCCAGCAACCACGAGGGGTCGCGGACCCAGTACTTC. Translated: CASNHEGSRTQYF.

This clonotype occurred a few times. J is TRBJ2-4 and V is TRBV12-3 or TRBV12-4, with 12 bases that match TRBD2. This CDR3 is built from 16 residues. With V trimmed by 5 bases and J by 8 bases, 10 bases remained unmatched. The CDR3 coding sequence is TGTGCCAGCAGTCTCCTAGCGGGAGGGCACTGGGACATTCAGTACTTC. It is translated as CASSLLAGGHWDIQYF.

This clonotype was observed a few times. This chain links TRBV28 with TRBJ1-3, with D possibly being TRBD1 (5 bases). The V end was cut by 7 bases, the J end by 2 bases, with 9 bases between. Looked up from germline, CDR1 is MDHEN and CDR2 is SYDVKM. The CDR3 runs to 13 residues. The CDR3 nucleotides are TGTGCCAGCAACCGGGGGGCTGGAAACACCATATATTTT. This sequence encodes CASNRGAGNTIYF.

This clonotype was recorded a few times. The CDR3 loop is CASSHGGNGGFF. CDR3 DNA: TGTGCCAGCAGCCACGGAGGGAACGGTGGTTTCTTT. The chain is built from TRBV6-6 and TRBJ1-1; D call uncertain. This CDR3 has 12 residues. Germline V gene sequence: CDR1 MNHNY, CDR2 SVGAGI (reference sequence). The germline V and J ends were trimmed by 6 bases and 13 bases, with 18 bases remaining between them.

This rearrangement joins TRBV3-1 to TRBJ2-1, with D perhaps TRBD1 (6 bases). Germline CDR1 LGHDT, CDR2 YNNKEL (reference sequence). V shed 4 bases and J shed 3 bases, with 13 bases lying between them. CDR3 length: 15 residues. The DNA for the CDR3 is TGTGCCAGCAGCCTCCAGGGGAACTTCTACAATGAGCAGTTCTTC. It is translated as CASSLQGNFYNEQFF.

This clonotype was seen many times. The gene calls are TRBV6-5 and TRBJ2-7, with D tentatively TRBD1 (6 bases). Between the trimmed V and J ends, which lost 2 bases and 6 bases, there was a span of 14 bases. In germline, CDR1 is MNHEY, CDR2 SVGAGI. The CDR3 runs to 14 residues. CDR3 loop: CASSYPGTTSEQYF. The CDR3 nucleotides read TGTGCCAGCAGTTACCCAGGGACAACGAGCGAGCAGTACTTC.

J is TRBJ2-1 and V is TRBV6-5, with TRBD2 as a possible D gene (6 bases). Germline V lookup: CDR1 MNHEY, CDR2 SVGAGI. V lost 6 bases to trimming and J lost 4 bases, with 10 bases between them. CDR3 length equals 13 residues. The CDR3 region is CASSGSRYNEQFF. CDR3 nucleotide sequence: TGTGCCAGCAGCGGGAGTCGGTACAATGAGCAGTTCTTC.

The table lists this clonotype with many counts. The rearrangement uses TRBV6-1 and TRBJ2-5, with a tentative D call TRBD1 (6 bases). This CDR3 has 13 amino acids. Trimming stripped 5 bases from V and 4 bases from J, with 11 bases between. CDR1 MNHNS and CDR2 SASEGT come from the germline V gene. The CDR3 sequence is CASSRQVGETQYF. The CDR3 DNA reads TGTGCCAGCAGTAGACAGGTTGGAGAGACCCAGTACTTC.

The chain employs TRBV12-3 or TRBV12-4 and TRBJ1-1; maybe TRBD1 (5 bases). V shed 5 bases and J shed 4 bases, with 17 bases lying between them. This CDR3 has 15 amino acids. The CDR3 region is CASSPGPQRFTEAFF. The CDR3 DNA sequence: TGTGCCAGCAGTCCGGGACCGCAGAGGTTCACTGAAGCTTTCTTT.

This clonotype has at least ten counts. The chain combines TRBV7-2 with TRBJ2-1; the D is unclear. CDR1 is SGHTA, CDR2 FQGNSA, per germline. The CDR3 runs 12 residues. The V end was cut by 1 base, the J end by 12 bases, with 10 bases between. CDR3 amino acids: CASSLDVTGQFF. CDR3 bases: TGTGCCAGCAGCTTAGATGTCACGGGGCAGTTCTTC.

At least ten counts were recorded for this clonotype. CDR3 sequence (DNA): TGTGCCAGCAGTCTAGGACTAGCGCTTGATAACGAGCAGTACTTC. Translated, it gives CASSLGLALDNEQYF. The chain is built from TRBV27 and TRBJ2-7; TRBD2 agrees at 9 bases. Trimming at V came to 5 bases and at J to 5 bases, leaving 10 bases not matched to a gene. The germline gives CDR1 MNHEY, CDR2 SMNVEV (reference sequence). The CDR3 contains 15 residues.

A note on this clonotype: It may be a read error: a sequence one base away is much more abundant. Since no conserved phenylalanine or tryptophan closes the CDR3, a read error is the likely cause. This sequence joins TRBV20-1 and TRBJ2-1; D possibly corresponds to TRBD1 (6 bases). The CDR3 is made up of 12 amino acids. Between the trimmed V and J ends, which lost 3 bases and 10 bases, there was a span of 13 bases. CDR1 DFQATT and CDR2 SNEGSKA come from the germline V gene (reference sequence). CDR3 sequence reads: CSASGDTPEQFL. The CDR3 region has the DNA TGCAGTGCTAGTGGGGACACCCCGGAGCAGTTCCTC.

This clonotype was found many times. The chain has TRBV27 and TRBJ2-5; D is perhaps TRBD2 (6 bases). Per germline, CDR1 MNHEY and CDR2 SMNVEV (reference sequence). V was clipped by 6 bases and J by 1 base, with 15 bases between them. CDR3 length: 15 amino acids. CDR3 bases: TGTGCCAGCAGCCCTAACGCGGGACCCCAAGAGACCCAGTACTTC. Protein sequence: CASSPNAGPQETQYF.

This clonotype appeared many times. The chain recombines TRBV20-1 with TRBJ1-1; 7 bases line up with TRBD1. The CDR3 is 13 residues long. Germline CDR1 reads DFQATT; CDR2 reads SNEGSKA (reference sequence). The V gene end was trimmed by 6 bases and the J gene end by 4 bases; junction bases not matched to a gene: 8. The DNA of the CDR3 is TGCAGTGCCAGGGTTCCAGGGGGCACTGAAGCTTTCTTT. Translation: CSARVPGGTEAFF.

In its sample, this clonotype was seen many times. The DNA for the CDR3 is TGCAGTGCTAGGGGCCCACAGGGCGGCGACACTGAAGCTTTCTTT. It encodes CSARGPQGGDTEAFF. V usage is TRBV20-1 and J usage is TRBJ1-1; the D gene is possibly TRBD1 (6 bases). Deletions cut 3 bases from V and 3 bases from J, with 17 bases between. CDR1 and CDR2 from the germline V gene are DFQATT and SNEGSKA (reference sequence). CDR3 length: 15 amino acids.

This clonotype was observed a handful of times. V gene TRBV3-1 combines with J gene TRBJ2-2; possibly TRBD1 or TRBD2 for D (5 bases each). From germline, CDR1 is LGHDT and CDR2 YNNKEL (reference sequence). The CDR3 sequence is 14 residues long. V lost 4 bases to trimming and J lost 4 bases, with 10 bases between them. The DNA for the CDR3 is TGTGCCAGCAGCCCCGGGACCTTCACCGGGGAGCTGTTTTTT. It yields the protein CASSPGTFTGELFF. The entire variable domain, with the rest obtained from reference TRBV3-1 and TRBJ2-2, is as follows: DTAVSQTPKYLVTQMGNDKSIKCEQNLGHDTMYWYKQDSKKFLKIMFSYNNKELIINETVPNRFSPKSPDKAHLNLHINSLELGDSAVYFCASSPGTFTGELFFGEGSRLTVL.

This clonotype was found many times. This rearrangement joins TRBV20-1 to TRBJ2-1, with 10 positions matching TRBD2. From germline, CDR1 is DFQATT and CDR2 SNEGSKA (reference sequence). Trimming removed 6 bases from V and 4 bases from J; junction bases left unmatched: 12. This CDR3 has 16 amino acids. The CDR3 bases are TGCAGTGCCCCCCTAGCGGGAGTGGGACATTACAATGAGCAGTTCTTC. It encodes CSAPLAGVGHYNEQFF.

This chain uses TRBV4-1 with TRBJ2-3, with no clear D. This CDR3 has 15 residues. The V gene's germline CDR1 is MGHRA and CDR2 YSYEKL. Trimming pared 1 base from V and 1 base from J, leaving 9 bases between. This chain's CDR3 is CASSQAARRTDTQYF. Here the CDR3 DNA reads TGCGCCAGCAGCCAAGCCGCTAGGCGCACAGATACGCAGTATTTT.

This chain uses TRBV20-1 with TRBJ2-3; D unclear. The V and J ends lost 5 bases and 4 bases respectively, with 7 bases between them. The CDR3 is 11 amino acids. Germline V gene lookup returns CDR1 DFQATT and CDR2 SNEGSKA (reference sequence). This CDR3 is CSAGVADTQYF. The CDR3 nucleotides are TGCAGTGCTGGCGTGGCAGATACGCAGTATTTT.

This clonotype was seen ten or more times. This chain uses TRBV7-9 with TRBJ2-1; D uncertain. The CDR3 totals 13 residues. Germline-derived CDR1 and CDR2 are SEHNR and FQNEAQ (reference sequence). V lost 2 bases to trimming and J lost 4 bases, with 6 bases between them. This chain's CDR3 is CASSLTGYNEQFF. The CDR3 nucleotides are TGTGCCAGCAGCTTAACTGGATACAATGAGCAGTTCTTC.

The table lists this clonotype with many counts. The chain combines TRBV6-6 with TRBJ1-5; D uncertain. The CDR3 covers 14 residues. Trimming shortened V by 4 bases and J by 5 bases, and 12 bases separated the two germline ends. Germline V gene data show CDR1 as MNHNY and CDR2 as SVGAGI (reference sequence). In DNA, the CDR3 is TGTGCCAGCAGTTCCTCGGACGGAGATCAGCCCCAGCATTTT. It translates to CASSSSDGDQPQHF.